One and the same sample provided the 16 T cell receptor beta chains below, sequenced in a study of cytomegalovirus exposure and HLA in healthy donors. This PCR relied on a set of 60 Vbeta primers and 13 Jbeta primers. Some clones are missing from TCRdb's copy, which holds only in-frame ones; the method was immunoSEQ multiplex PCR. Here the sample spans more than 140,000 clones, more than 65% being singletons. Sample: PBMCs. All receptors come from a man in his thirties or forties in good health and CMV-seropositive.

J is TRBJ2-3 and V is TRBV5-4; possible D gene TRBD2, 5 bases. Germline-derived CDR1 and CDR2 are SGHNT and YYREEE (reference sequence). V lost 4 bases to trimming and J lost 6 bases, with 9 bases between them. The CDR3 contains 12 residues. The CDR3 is CASSQRQDTQYF. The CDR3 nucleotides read TGTGCCAGCAGCCAGCGGCAGGATACGCAGTATTTT.

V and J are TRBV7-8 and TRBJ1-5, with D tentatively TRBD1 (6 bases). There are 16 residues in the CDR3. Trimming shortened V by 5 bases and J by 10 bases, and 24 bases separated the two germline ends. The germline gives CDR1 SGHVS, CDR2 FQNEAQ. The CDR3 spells CASSLTGGQGQGPQHF. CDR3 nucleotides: TGTGCCAGCAGCCTAACGGGGGGGCAGGGCCAGGGACCCCAGCATTTT.

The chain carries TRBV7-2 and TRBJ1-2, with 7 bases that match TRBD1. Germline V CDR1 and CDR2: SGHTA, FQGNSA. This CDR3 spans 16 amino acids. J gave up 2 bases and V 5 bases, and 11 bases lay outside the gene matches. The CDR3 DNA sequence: TGTGCCAGCAGCGCCACCCCTAGGGGACAGAACTATGGCTACACCTTC. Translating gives CASSATPRGQNYGYTF.

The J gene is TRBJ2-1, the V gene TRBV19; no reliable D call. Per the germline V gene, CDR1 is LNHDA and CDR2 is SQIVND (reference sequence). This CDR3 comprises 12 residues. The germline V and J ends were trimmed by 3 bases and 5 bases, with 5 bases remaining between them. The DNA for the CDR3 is TGTGCCAGTAGTATTGGAGACAATGAGCAGTTCTTC. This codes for CASSIGDNEQFF.

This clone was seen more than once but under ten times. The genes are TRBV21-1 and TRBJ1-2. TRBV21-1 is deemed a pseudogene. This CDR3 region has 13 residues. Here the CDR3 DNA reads TGTGCCAGCAGCCCCCGGGAGGCCGGGGGCTACACCTTC. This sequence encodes CASSPREAGGYTF.

As DNA, the CDR3 is TGTGCCAGCAGTTTGTCGGGCTCTGGGGCCAACGTCCTGACTTTC. Translation: CASSLSGSGANVLTF. The genes are TRBV27 and TRBJ2-6, with D hard to call. Trimming stripped 3 bases from V and 0 bases from J, with 6 bases between. The V gene's germline CDR1 is MNHEY and CDR2 SMNVEV (reference sequence). This CDR3 has 15 residues.

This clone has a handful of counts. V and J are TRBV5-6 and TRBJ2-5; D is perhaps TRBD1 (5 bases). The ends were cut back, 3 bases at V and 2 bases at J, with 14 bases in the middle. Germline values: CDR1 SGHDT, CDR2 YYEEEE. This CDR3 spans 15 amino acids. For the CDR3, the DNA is TGTGCCAGCAGCTACGGACACGAAGCACAAGAGACCCAGTACTTC. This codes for CASSYGHEAQETQYF.

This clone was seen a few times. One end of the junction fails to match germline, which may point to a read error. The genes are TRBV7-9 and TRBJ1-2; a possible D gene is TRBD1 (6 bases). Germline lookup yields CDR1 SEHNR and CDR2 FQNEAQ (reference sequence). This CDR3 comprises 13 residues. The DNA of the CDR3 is TGTTCCAGCAGCTTAGGGGGAGACTATGGCTACACCTTC. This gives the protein CSSSLGGDYGYTF. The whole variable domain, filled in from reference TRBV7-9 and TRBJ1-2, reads DTGVSQNPRHKITKRGQNVTFRCDPISEHNRLYWYRQTLGQGPEFLTYFQNEAQLEKSRLLSDRFSAERPKGSFSTLEIQRTEQGDSAMYLCSSSLGGDYGYTFGSGTRLTVV.

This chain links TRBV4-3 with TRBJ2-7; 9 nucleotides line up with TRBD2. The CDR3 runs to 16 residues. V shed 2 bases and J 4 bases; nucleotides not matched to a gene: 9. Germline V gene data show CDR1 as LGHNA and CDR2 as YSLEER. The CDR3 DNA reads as TGCGCCAGCAGCCAATATCCGGCGGGGGGGCCTTACGAGCAGTACTTC. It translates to CASSQYPAGGPYEQYF.

The CDR3 nucleotides are TGCGCCAGCAGCCAAGATGCGGGTCCTCCCTACGAGCAGTACTTC. This codes for CASSQDAGPPYEQYF. The chain couples TRBV4-1 to TRBJ2-7; a possible D gene is TRBD2 (5 bases). CDR3 size: 15 residues. The V gene lost 0 bases and the J gene lost 2 bases, with 11 bases spanning the gap. Germline CDR1 and CDR2: MGHRA and YSYEKL.

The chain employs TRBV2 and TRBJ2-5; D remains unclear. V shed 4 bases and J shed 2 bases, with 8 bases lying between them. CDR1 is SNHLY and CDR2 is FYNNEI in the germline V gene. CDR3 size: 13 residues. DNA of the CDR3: TGTGCCAGCAGTGTACAGTTGCAAGAGACCCAGTACTTC. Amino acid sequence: CASSVQLQETQYF.

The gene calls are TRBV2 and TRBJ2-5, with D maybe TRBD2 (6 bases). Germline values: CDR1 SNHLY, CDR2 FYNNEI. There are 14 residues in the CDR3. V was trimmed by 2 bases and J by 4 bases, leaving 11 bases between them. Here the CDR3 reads CASSEMSGVETQYF. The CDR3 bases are TGTGCCAGCAGTGAAATGTCGGGGGTAGAGACCCAGTACTTC.

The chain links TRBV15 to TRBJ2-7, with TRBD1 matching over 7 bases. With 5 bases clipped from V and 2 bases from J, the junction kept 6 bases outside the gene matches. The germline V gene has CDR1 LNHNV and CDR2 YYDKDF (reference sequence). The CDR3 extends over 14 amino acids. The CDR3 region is CATSVRTGAYEQYF. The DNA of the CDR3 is TGTGCCACCAGCGTGAGGACAGGAGCCTACGAGCAGTACTTC.

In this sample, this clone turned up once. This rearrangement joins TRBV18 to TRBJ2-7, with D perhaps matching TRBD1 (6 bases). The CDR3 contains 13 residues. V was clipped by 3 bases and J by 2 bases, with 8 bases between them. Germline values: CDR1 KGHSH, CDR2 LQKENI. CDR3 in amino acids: CASSPGQTYEQYF. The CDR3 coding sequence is TGTGCCAGCTCACCGGGACAAACCTACGAGCAGTACTTC.

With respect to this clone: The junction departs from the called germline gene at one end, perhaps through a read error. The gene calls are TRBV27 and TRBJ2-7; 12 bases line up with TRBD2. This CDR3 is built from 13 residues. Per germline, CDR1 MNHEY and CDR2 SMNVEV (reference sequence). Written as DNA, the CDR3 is TGTGCCAGCAGTTTTCTAGCGGGAGGGCACGGGGACTTC. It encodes CASSFLAGGHGDF.

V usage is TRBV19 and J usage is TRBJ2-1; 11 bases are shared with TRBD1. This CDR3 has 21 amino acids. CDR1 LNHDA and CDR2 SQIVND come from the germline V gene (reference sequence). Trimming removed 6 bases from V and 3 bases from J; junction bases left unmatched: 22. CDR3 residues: CASRRSGHGTGGAPLYNEQFF. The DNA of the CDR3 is TGTGCCAGTAGGCGATCGGGGCATGGGACAGGGGGGGCCCCACTCTACAATGAGCAGTTCTTC.